This entry lists 16 T cell receptor beta chains sequenced from one sample in a study of T cell responses to AZD1222 COVID-19 vaccine. Repertoires were generated with immunoSEQ multiplex PCR, while TCRdb's copy carries only in-frame clones and drops some. The sample has 100,000 or so clones, roughly 87% seen once. Material: peripheral blood, obtained on day 0 of AZD1222 vaccination. The receptors shown here come from an adult in good health.

This clone was recorded only once. This sequence joins TRBV2 and TRBJ1-2, with 12 nucleotides matching TRBD1. The V segment lost 6 bases and the J segment 7 bases; nucleotides outside the gene matches: 6. This CDR3 contains 14 residues. Germline V gene sequence: CDR1 SNHLY, CDR2 FYNNEI. The CDR3 spells CASRAGTGGGGYTF. Here the CDR3 DNA reads TGTGCCAGCAGGGCCGGGACAGGGGGCGGTGGCTACACCTTC.

Details on this clone: Other DNA sequences in this sample translate to the same CDR3. This chain links TRBV27 with TRBJ2-1; D ambiguous. The V gene's germline CDR1 is MNHEY and CDR2 SMNVEV (reference sequence). Trimming pared 4 bases from V and 0 bases from J, leaving 4 bases between. The CDR3 sequence is 13 residues long. CDR3 nucleotide sequence: TGTGCCAGCAGTTCCGACTCCTACAATGAGCAGTTCTTC. Its protein product is CASSSDSYNEQFF.

The chain links TRBV6-5 to TRBJ1-1, with unresolved D. V gave up 4 bases and J gave up 3 bases, with 9 bases separating them. The CDR3 is 13 amino acids. CDR1 is MNHEY, CDR2 SVGAGI, per germline. As DNA, the CDR3 is TGTGCCAGCAGTTTCGGACGGGACACTGAAGCTTTCTTT. Translating gives CASSFGRDTEAFF.

The J gene is TRBJ1-2, the V gene TRBV7-9, with 8 bases aligning to TRBD1. With 1 base clipped from V and 2 bases from J, the junction kept 0 bases outside the gene matches. The CDR3 loop spans 14 amino acids. The V gene's germline CDR1 is SEHNR and CDR2 FQNEAQ (reference sequence). CDR3 sequence: CASSLGTGNYGYTF. The CDR3 nucleotides read TGTGCCAGCAGCTTAGGGACAGGGAACTATGGCTACACCTTC.

The rearrangement links TRBV27 to TRBJ2-1; D uncertain. V was shortened by 3 bases and J by 0 bases, with 9 bases between the two germline ends. CDR1 and CDR2 from the germline V gene are MNHEY and SMNVEV (reference sequence). The CDR3 consists of 15 residues. This CDR3 is CASSFSKSSYNEQFF. As DNA, the CDR3 is TGTGCCAGCAGTTTCTCCAAAAGCTCCTACAATGAGCAGTTCTTC.

This clone appeared a few times. The J gene is TRBJ2-7, the V gene TRBV7-3; unclear D gene. The length of the CDR3 is 15 residues. The V gene lost 4 bases and the J gene lost 3 bases, with 16 bases spanning the gap. The germline CDR1 and CDR2 sequences are SGHTA and FQGTGA. The CDR3 region has the DNA TGTGCCAGCAGCTCCGACGGCCTTCTTAGCTACGAGCAGTACTTC. Translating gives CASSSDGLLSYEQYF.

The rearrangement uses TRBV6-5 and TRBJ2-7; 13 bases agree with TRBD2. In germline, CDR1 is MNHEY, CDR2 SVGAGI. The trim removed 6 bases at V and 7 bases at J, leaving 6 bases unmatched. The CDR3 contains 14 residues. In nucleotides, the CDR3 is TGTGCCAGCAGAAGGACTAGCGGGAGTTATGAGCAGTACTTC. Its protein is CASRRTSGSYEQYF.

This chain connects TRBV7-9 to TRBJ1-4, with 8 bases that match TRBD1. With V trimmed by 6 bases and J by 8 bases, 17 bases remained unmatched. The CDR3 length is 17 residues. Germline assignment: CDR1 SEHNR and CDR2 FQNEAQ (reference sequence). The CDR3 DNA sequence: TGTGCCAGCAGAGCACCTCCCCGTGGACAGGGCTTCGAAAAACTGTTTTTT. It yields the protein CASRAPPRGQGFEKLFF.

The J gene is TRBJ2-1, the V gene TRBV24-1; 8 bases are shared with TRBD2. Per the germline V gene, CDR1 is KGHDR and CDR2 is SFDVKD. Trimming removed 7 bases from V and 0 bases from J; junction bases left unmatched: 7. This CDR3 comprises 16 residues. CDR3 sequence (DNA): TGTGCCACCAGATCGACTAGCGCGAGCTCCTACAATGAGCAGTTCTTC. This sequence encodes CATRSTSASSYNEQFF.

This rearrangement joins TRBV28 to TRBJ1-4; tentative D call: TRBD1 (6 bases). Trimming cost V 7 bases and J 0 bases, with 15 bases left between them. This CDR3 has 16 amino acids. Per germline, CDR1 MDHEN and CDR2 SYDVKM. The CDR3 sequence is CASTRQGTATNEKLFF. The CDR3 coding sequence is TGTGCCAGCACTCGGCAGGGGACTGCAACTAATGAAAAACTGTTTTTT.

The chain combines TRBV27 with TRBJ2-3; D may correspond to TRBD1 or TRBD2 (5 bases each). CDR1 is MNHEY, CDR2 SMNVEV, per germline (reference sequence). The ends were cut back, 5 bases at V and 5 bases at J, with 20 bases in the middle. CDR3 length: 16 residues. CDR3 region: CASSGQGVFFRDTQYF. The CDR3 nucleotides are TGTGCCAGCAGTGGTCAGGGAGTCTTTTTTAGAGATACGCAGTATTTT.

This clone came up once. The CDR3 DNA is TGTGCCAGCAGTTTCCCCCCGGCTAGCGGGAGGTACGAGCAGTACTTC. Protein product: CASSFPPASGRYEQYF. The chain employs TRBV28 and TRBJ2-7, with 11 bases fitting TRBD2. J lost 4 bases, V lost 3 bases, and 8 bases had no gene match. There are 16 residues in the CDR3. The germline gives CDR1 MDHEN, CDR2 SYDVKM.

This chain uses TRBV13 with TRBJ2-3, with D tentatively TRBD2 (6 bases). Germline V gene sequence: CDR1 PRHDT, CDR2 FYEKMQ (reference sequence). V was clipped by 2 bases and J by 5 bases, with 14 bases between them. There are 15 residues in the CDR3. CDR3 region: CASSLNGRSGDTQYF. The DNA of the CDR3 is TGTGCCAGCAGCTTAAACGGGAGAAGTGGAGATACGCAGTATTTT.

The chain couples TRBV18 to TRBJ1-3; 7 bases are a match to TRBD1. CDR1 and CDR2 (germline): KGHSH, LQKENI. This CDR3 has 15 residues. The J segment lost 2 bases and the V segment lost 3 bases, leaving 4 bases of the junction unmatched. CDR3 sequence (DNA): TGTGCCAGCTCACCTAGACAGGGAACTGGAAACACCATATATTTT. Its translation is CASSPRQGTGNTIYF.

CDR3 DNA sequence: TGCGCCACCTCTAAGTCCATCGATAGCGGGGGGAACACCGGGGAGCTGTTTTTT. Translated, it gives CATSKSIDSGGNTGELFF. The gene calls are TRBV10-1 and TRBJ2-2; 9 bases line up with TRBD2. V gave up 10 bases and J gave up 1 base; unmatched junction bases: 16. The CDR3 is 18 residues long. Per germline, CDR1 WNHNN and CDR2 SYGVQD (reference sequence).

The V and J genes are TRBV7-9 and TRBJ2-1, with TRBD2 matching 8 bases. The length of the CDR3 is 18 residues. From germline, CDR1 is SEHNR and CDR2 FQNEAQ (reference sequence). V dropped 1 base and J dropped 6; count of bases not matched to a gene: 14. DNA of the CDR3: TGTGCCAGCAGCTTAGGAACGGGGGGGAGAGGAAGATCCAATGAGCAGTTCTTC. Amino acids: CASSLGTGGRGRSNEQFF.